This T cell receptor (beta chain) was profiled in a study of shared clonotypes between healthy human individuals. The wider study: The plates for each donor numbered three CD4 naive, three CD4 memory, two CD8 naive and one CD8 memory.

Clones were sequenced by immunoSEQ multiplex PCR, and TCRdb holds only the in-frame ones, with some missing. The table lists hundreds of thousands of clones, around 73% of them singletons. Healthy adults negative for HIV, lacking recent acute infections or vaccinations, served as donors. The V gene lost 4 bases and the J gene lost 3 bases, with 20 bases spanning the gap. Germline values: CDR1 SGHRS, CDR2 YFSETQ. This CDR3 has 16 amino acids. Sequencing was carried out using memory CD4+ T cells sorted from blood. Subset described: CD45RA-negative fraction. The gene calls are TRBV5-1 and TRBJ2-7; weak D call: TRBD2 (6 bases). The receptor was derived from a woman aged 30 to 39 in good health. CDR3 sequence reads: CASSPITEGKVYEQYF. Here the CDR3 DNA reads TGCGCCAGCAGCCCCATCACGGAGGGAAAGGTCTACGAGCAGTACTTC.